These 14 T cell receptor beta chains came from one sample sequenced in a study of Graves' ophthalmopathy and Graves' hyperthyroidism. Investigators amplified TCR beta CDR3 regions from RNA transcripts. First-round RT-PCR with HTBI primers preceded a second-round multiplex PCR. In TCRdb, the multiplex PCR reads were re-called with MiXCR into one record per CDR3 protein. The profile shows around 1.1 million distinct CDR3 sequences, about 35% of them singletons. Sequencing input: peripheral blood or thyroid tissue (not recorded which). The receptors originated from an adult man with Graves' hyperthyroidism.

This clonotype was detected many times. The chain carries TRBV20-1 and TRBJ2-5; 10 bases match TRBD1. Germline V gene sequence: CDR1 DFQATT, CDR2 SNEGSKA (reference sequence). V was clipped by 1 base and J by 4 bases; unmatched bases: 6. There are 15 residues in the CDR3. CDR3 in amino acids: CSARAWDRGRETQYF. The CDR3 DNA follows: TGCAGTGCTAGAGCTTGGGACAGGGGTCGAGAGACCCAGTACTTC.

About this clonotype itself: This may stem from a read error, because a much larger clone lies one nucleotide away. V and J are TRBV7-2 and TRBJ1-4; D possibly corresponds to TRBD1 (6 bases). CDR1 is SGHTA and CDR2 is FQGNSA in the germline V gene. This CDR3 is built from 15 residues. This chain's CDR3 is CASSLTGGTNGKLFF. In DNA, the CDR3 is TGTGCCAGCAGCTTGACAGGTGGAACTAATGGAAAACTGTTTTTT.

This clonotype was counted at least ten times. The rearrangement links TRBV20-1 to TRBJ2-7; D is unclear. The CDR3 spans 15 residues. Germline CDR1 and CDR2: DFQATT and SNEGSKA (reference sequence). Trimming removed 0 bases at V and 3 bases at J, with 15 bases between. CDR3 sequence: CSARDLDGPDYEQYF. In DNA form, the CDR3 reads TGCAGTGCTAGAGATCTGGACGGTCCTGACTACGAGCAGTACTTC.

This clonotype has a count of ten or more. The V and J genes are TRBV29-1 and TRBJ2-5, with D perhaps TRBD1 (6 bases). This CDR3 is 18 amino acids long. Germline assignment: CDR1 SQVTM and CDR2 ANQGSEA. The V and J ends lost 4 bases and 4 bases respectively, with 28 bases between them. The CDR3 protein is CSVGPRAGTGIAGETQYF. The DNA for the CDR3 is TGCAGCGTTGGGCCTAGGGCGGGTACAGGGATCGCAGGAGAGACCCAGTACTTC. The full variable domain, its missing parts supplied by reference TRBV29-1 and TRBJ2-5, is SAVISQKPSRDICQRGTSLTIQCQVDSQVTMMFWYRQQPGQSLTLIATANQGSEATYESGFVIDKFPISRPNLTFSTLTVSNMSPEDSSIYLCSVGPRAGTGIAGETQYFGPGTRLLVL.

The sample holds many counts of this clonotype. V and J are TRBV24-1 and TRBJ1-1, with TRBD1 matching 7 bases. J lost 1 base, V lost 4 bases, and 5 bases had no gene match. The CDR3 consists of 15 residues. Germline V gene data show CDR1 as KGHDR and CDR2 as SFDVKD. As DNA, the CDR3 is TGTGCCACCAGTGAGACGGGACAGCCGAACACTGAAGCTTTCTTT. Residues: CATSETGQPNTEAFF.

About this clonotype: The final CDR3 position lacks the conserved phenylalanine or tryptophan, pointing to a likely read error. Because the CDR3's place on the DNA is in doubt, the DNA is left out and the CDR3 is given as listed by TCRdb. This sequence joins TRBV7-9 and TRBJ2-6; TRBD1 reflects the table's D call only, with no check against the DNA. The CDR3 extends over 8 residues, inclusive of both ends. CDR1 and CDR2 from the germline V gene are SEHNR and FQNEAQ (reference sequence). Here the CDR3 reads CASTTRTD.

This chain joins TRBV12-3 or TRBV12-4 and TRBJ1-1; D unclear. V was cut by 3 bases and J by 4 bases, with 12 bases left in between. The CDR3 sequence is 14 residues long. CDR3 DNA sequence: TGTGCCAGCAGTTTGAAGGGATGGGGCACTGAAGCTTTCTTT. As protein: CASSLKGWGTEAFF.

V gene TRBV6-5 combines with J gene TRBJ1-1; possible D gene TRBD1, 6 bases. The CDR3 consists of 15 residues. The V end was cut by 5 bases, the J end by 4 bases, with 17 bases between. CDR1 is MNHEY, CDR2 SVGAGI, per germline. CDR3 in DNA: TGTGCCAGCAGTCACCACAGGGCGATGAGCACTGAAGCTTTCTTT. Its protein product is CASSHHRAMSTEAFF.

This chain connects TRBV15 to TRBJ2-6; D unclear. The germline V gene has CDR1 LNHNV and CDR2 YYDKDF (reference sequence). The ends were cut back, 0 bases at V and 2 bases at J, with 8 bases in the middle. The length of the CDR3 is 16 residues. The CDR3 protein is CATSRDGSAGANVLTF. CDR3 in DNA: TGTGCCACCAGCAGAGACGGCAGCGCTGGGGCCAACGTCCTGACTTTC.

In DNA, the CDR3 is TGCAGCGTTCTTGGCAGGGTCACAGATACGCAGTATTTT. The encoded protein is CSVLGRVTDTQYF. The chain has TRBV29-1 and TRBJ2-3, with a weak D call TRBD1 (5 bases). This CDR3 comprises 13 residues. V lost 5 bases and J 2 bases, leaving 11 bases between the germline ends. Looked up from germline, CDR1 is SQVTM and CDR2 is ANQGSEA.

Concerning this clonotype: The junction shows a germline mismatch at one end, possibly a read error. The CDR3: CASSIGLRETQYF. The DNA of the CDR3 is TGTGCCAGTAGTATCGGGCTGAGGGAGACCCAGTACTTT. The V gene is TRBV19, the J gene TRBJ2-5; the D gene is possibly TRBD2 (5 bases). Germline-derived CDR1 and CDR2 are LNHDA and SQIVND (reference sequence). The CDR3 has 13 amino acids. The full variable domain, in which reference TRBV19 and TRBJ2-5 provide the parts outside the CDR3, is DGGITQSPKYLFRKEGQNVTLSCEQNLNHDAMYWYRQDPGQGLRLIYYSQIVNDFQKGDIAEGYSVSREKKESFPLTVTSAQKNPTAFYLCASSIGLRETQYFGPGTRLLVL.

This chain joins TRBV2 and TRBJ2-2, with D tentatively TRBD1 (6 bases). This CDR3 contains 13 residues. Per germline, CDR1 SNHLY and CDR2 FYNNEI. Trimming pared 7 bases from V and 7 bases from J, leaving 13 bases between. The CDR3 region has the DNA TGTGCCAGCATAGGGGGAATTGGCGGGGAGCTGTTTTTT. Translated, it gives CASIGGIGGELFF.

This clonotype was observed at least ten times. The chain employs TRBV12-3 or TRBV12-4 and TRBJ1-3, with unresolved D. V lost 7 bases and J 3 bases, leaving 7 bases between the germline ends. There are 12 residues in the CDR3. CDR3 DNA: TGTGCCAGCACCTCCGATGGAAACACCATATATTTT. Its protein is CASTSDGNTIYF.

The rearrangement joins TRBV7-9 to TRBJ2-5, with TRBD2 matching 7 bases. J was trimmed by 5 bases and V by 5 bases; bases with no gene match: 8. CDR1 is SEHNR and CDR2 is FQNEAQ in the germline V gene (reference sequence). The CDR3 contains 14 residues. Written as DNA, the CDR3 is TGTGCCAGCAGCGCAGGGCCCGGGGGGGAGACCCAGTACTTC. Translating gives CASSAGPGGETQYF.